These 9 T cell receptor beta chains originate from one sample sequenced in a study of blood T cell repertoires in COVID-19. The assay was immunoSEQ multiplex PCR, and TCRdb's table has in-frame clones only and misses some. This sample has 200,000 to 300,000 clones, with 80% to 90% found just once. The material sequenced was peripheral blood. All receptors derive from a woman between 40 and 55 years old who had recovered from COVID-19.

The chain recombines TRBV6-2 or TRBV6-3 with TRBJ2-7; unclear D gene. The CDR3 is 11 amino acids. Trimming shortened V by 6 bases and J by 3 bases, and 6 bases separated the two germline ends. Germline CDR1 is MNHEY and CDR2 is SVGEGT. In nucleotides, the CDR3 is TGTGCCAGCAGCCTCATCTACGAGCAGTACTTC. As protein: CASSLIYEQYF.

The CDR3 loop reads CASRGQGFTDTQYF. The DNA for the CDR3 is TGTGCCAGCAGGGGACAGGGCTTCACAGATACGCAGTATTTT. V and J are TRBV28 and TRBJ2-3; 9 bases are shared with TRBD1. Germline lookup yields CDR1 MDHEN and CDR2 SYDVKM. Losses at the gene ends were 6 bases for V and 2 bases for J; bases not matched to a gene: 3. The CDR3 covers 14 residues.

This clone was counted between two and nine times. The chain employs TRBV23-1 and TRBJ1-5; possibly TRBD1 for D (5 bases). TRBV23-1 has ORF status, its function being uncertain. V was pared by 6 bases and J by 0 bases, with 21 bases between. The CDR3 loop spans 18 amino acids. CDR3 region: CASSPGNGREDSNQPQHF. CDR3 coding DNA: TGCGCCAGCAGCCCTGGGAATGGCAGGGAGGATAGCAATCAGCCCCAGCATTTT.

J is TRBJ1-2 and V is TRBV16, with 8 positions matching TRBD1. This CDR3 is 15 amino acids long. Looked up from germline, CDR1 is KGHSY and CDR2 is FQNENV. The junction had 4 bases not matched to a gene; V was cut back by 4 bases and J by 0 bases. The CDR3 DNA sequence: TGTGCCAGCAGCCGGGGACAGGAGCCTAACTATGGCTACACCTTC. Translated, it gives CASSRGQEPNYGYTF.

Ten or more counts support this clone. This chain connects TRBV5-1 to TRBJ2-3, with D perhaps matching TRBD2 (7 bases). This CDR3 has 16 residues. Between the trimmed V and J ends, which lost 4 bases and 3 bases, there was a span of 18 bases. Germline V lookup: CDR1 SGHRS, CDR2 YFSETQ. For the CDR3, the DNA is TGCGCCAGCAGCGCCTGGGGGGGGCCGAGAACAGATACGCAGTATTTT. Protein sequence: CASSAWGGPRTDTQYF.

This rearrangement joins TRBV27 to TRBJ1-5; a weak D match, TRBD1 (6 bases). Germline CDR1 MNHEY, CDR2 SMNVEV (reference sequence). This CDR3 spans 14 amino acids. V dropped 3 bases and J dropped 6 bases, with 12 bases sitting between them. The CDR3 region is CASSLGALSQPQHF. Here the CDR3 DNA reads TGTGCCAGCAGTTTGGGGGCGCTTAGTCAGCCCCAGCATTTT.

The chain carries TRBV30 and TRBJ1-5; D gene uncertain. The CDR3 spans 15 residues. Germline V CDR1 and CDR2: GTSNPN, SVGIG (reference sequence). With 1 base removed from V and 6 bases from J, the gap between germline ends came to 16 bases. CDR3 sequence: CAWSGSRWEGQPQHF. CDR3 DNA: TGTGCCTGGAGTGGTAGCAGGTGGGAGGGTCAGCCCCAGCATTTT.

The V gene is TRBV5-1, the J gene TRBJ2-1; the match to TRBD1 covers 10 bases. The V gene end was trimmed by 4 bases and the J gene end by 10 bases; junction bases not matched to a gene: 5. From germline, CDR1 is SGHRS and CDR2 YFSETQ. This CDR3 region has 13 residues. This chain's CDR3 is CASSRQGALEQFF. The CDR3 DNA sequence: TGCGCCAGCAGCCGACAGGGGGCCCTCGAGCAGTTCTTC.

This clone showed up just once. The CDR3 region is CASSDGSYEQYF. The CDR3 region has the DNA TGTGCCAGCAGTGACGGGTCCTACGAGCAGTACTTC. The chain carries TRBV2 and TRBJ2-7, with D uncertain. The CDR3 is 12 amino acids. V was clipped by 3 bases and J by 1 base, with 4 bases between them. Germline CDR1 and CDR2: SNHLY and FYNNEI.